One and the same sample provided the 20 T cell receptor beta chains below, sequenced in a study of shared clonotypes between healthy human individuals. Data came from immunoSEQ multiplex PCR; TCRdb stores just in-frame clones and leaves some out. The sample yields about 2.3 million clones, around 92% seen once. The sample comprised naive CD4+ T cells from PBMCs. The subset was: CD45RA+ positively selected. These receptors were taken from a man aged 18 to 35 in good health. Some clones in this sample may be carry-over from other donors' samples.

The V and J genes are TRBV5-1 and TRBJ2-1; possible D gene TRBD2, 6 bases. The CDR3 has 13 amino acids. Germline V gives CDR1 SGHRS, CDR2 YFSETQ. The V and J ends lost 7 bases and 5 bases respectively, with 13 bases between them. CDR3 region: CASARLDNNEQFF. The CDR3 bases are TGCGCCAGCGCAAGACTAGACAACAATGAGCAGTTCTTC.

The chain uses TRBV30 and TRBJ2-1; a weak D match, TRBD2 (6 bases). V was trimmed by 1 base and J by 6 bases, leaving 13 bases between them. CDR3 length equals 14 residues. The V gene's germline CDR1 is GTSNPN and CDR2 SVGIG (reference sequence). CDR3 region: CAWSARAGVNEQFF. In nucleotides, the CDR3 is TGTGCCTGGAGTGCCAGAGCGGGTGTCAATGAGCAGTTCTTC.

About this clone itself: Other DNA variants within this sample encode the same CDR3. This rearrangement joins TRBV11-2 to TRBJ2-7; D might be TRBD1 (5 bases). CDR1 is SGHAT and CDR2 is FQNNGV in the germline V gene. The CDR3 spans 14 residues. The germline V and J ends were trimmed by 3 bases and 2 bases, with 11 bases remaining between them. CDR3 protein: CASSFRDRTYEQYF. CDR3 bases: TGTGCCAGCAGCTTTCGAGACAGAACCTACGAGCAGTACTTC.

Points on this clone: Other DNA sequences in this specimen translate into the identical CDR3. This chain connects TRBV11-3 to TRBJ2-3; D perhaps matches TRBD2 (6 bases). Trimming stripped 5 bases from V and 0 bases from J, with 12 bases between. This CDR3 comprises 15 residues. Germline assignment: CDR1 SGHNT and CDR2 YENEEA. This CDR3 is CASSPGGVSTDTQYF. DNA of the CDR3: TGTGCCAGCAGCCCTGGCGGGGTTAGCACAGATACGCAGTATTTT.

A few counts support this clone. The V gene is TRBV7-9, the J gene TRBJ2-2; D gene uncertain. Germline V gene data show CDR1 as SEHNR and CDR2 as FQNEAQ (reference sequence). V was cut by 1 base and J by 1 base, with 7 bases left in between. The CDR3 has 15 residues. The DNA for the CDR3 is TGTGCCAGCAGCTTAGGGGATAGGAACACCGGGGAGCTGTTTTTT. Translation gives CASSLGDRNTGELFF.

The chain has TRBV10-1 and TRBJ2-7; D is possibly TRBD1 (5 bases). The CDR3 is 15 amino acids. The germline gives CDR1 WNHNN, CDR2 SYGVQD (reference sequence). The V gene lost 6 bases and the J gene lost 2 bases, with 17 bases spanning the gap. CDR3: CASSQGRDQTYEQYF. CDR3 nucleotide sequence: TGCGCCAGCAGCCAGGGCAGGGATCAAACCTACGAGCAGTACTTC.

V usage is TRBV1 and J usage is TRBJ2-5. TRBV1 is a known pseudogene. The CDR3 extends over 14 amino acids. CDR3 in DNA: TGCACCAGCCTAATGGGACCAGATCCAGAGACCCAGTACTTC. The encoded protein is CTSLMGPDPETQYF.

The gene calls are TRBV18 and TRBJ2-3; D not certain. The CDR3 covers 18 residues. Trimming shortened V by 3 bases and J by 2 bases, and 21 bases separated the two germline ends. Germline CDR1 and CDR2: KGHSH and LQKENI. The CDR3 protein is CASSPRSERMGYTDTQYF. In nucleotides, the CDR3 is TGTGCCAGCTCACCTCGATCAGAACGCATGGGATACACAGATACGCAGTATTTT.

The rearrangement joins TRBV7-9 to TRBJ2-1; 11 bases line up with TRBD2. This CDR3 spans 18 amino acids. V lost 6 bases to trimming and J lost 7 bases; unmatched junction nucleotides: 17. CDR1 SEHNR and CDR2 FQNEAQ come from the germline V gene (reference sequence). The CDR3, as DNA: TGTGCCAGCAGTTACCGGACAGCCACTAGCGGGAGTGGTAATGAGCAGTTCTTC. Translation gives CASSYRTATSGSGNEQFF.

The CDR3 DNA reads as TGTGCCAGTAGCCCCTTGGGGGCCGGACAGGGTAATTTCCAGTATGGCTACACCTTC. Residues: CASSPLGAGQGNFQYGYTF. V usage is TRBV19 and J usage is TRBJ1-2; 8 bases are a match to TRBD1. This CDR3 has 19 residues. The V gene end was trimmed by 6 bases and the J gene end by 5 bases; junction bases not matched to a gene: 23. CDR1 is LNHDA, CDR2 SQIVND, per germline (reference sequence).

This chain joins TRBV7-2 and TRBJ1-2; tentatively, D is TRBD1 (5 bases). With 2 bases removed from V and 6 bases from J, the gap between germline ends came to 10 bases. Germline CDR1 reads SGHTA; CDR2 reads FQGNSA. CDR3 size: 13 residues. CDR3: CASSLSGFDGYTF. As DNA, the CDR3 is TGTGCCAGCAGCTTATCAGGGTTTGATGGCTACACCTTC.

The chain recombines TRBV19 with TRBJ1-5; no definite D call. V gave up 6 bases and J gave up 0 bases, with 12 bases separating them. The CDR3 totals 15 residues. Germline CDR1 is LNHDA and CDR2 is SQIVND (reference sequence). The CDR3 here is CASSPLGGSNQPQHF. The CDR3 DNA reads TGTGCCAGTAGCCCCCTGGGTGGTAGCAATCAGCCCCAGCATTTT.

The chain uses TRBV28 and TRBJ2-7; D uncertain. The V gene's germline CDR1 is MDHEN and CDR2 SYDVKM. The CDR3 length is 13 residues. The CDR3 DNA reads TGTGTAGCCTCAGACGCTCCCTCCTACGAGCAGTACTTC. It specifies CVASDAPSYEQYF.

The V gene is TRBV2, the J gene TRBJ2-7; 11 bases match TRBD1. The V segment lost 11 bases and the J segment 6 bases; nucleotides outside the gene matches: 9. This CDR3 spans 13 amino acids. Germline CDR1 and CDR2: SNHLY and FYNNEI. CDR3 sequence: CAPTRDRGSEQYF. The CDR3 nucleotides read TGTGCCCCGACCCGGGACAGGGGGTCCGAGCAGTACTTC.

This rearrangement joins TRBV7-9 to TRBJ2-5, with D tentatively TRBD2 (5 bases). Germline lookup yields CDR1 SEHNR and CDR2 FQNEAQ (reference sequence). CDR3 size: 15 residues. The germline V and J ends were trimmed by 0 bases and 5 bases, with 13 bases remaining between them. DNA of the CDR3: TGTGCCAGCAGCTTAGCGGGAGCGTTTTCGGAGACCCAGTACTTC. Amino acids: CASSLAGAFSETQYF.

The chain couples TRBV7-3 to TRBJ2-7; the match to TRBD2 covers 7 bases. V lost 5 bases and J lost 8; bases outside the gene matches: 15. CDR1 and CDR2 from the germline V gene are SGHTA and FQGTGA. This CDR3 has 15 amino acids. The CDR3 sequence: CASSRKGREKVKQYF. CDR3 nucleotide sequence: TGTGCCAGCAGCCGCAAGGGGCGGGAGAAGGTGAAGCAGTACTTC.

The V and J genes are TRBV9 and TRBJ1-5; D may be TRBD1 (5 bases). With 4 bases removed from V and 4 bases from J, the gap between germline ends came to 18 bases. The CDR3 has 16 residues. In germline, CDR1 is SGDLS, CDR2 YYNGEE. DNA for the CDR3: TGTGCCAGCAGCCCCCAAGCGGGACGGACTAATCAGCCCCAGCATTTT. This encodes CASSPQAGRTNQPQHF. Combining the CDR3 with reference TRBV9 and TRBJ1-5 gives the whole variable domain DSGVTQTPKHLITATGQRVTLRCSPRSGDLSVYWYQQSLDQGLQFLIQYYNGEERAKGNILERFSAQQFPDLHSELNLSSLELGDSALYFCASSPQAGRTNQPQHFGDGTRLSIL.

The chain has TRBV4-3 and TRBJ2-3; D remains ambiguous. The germline V and J ends were trimmed by 1 base and 0 bases, with 8 bases remaining between them. CDR1 is LGHNA and CDR2 is YSLEER in the germline V gene. CDR3 length equals 15 residues. CDR3 nucleotides: TGCGCCAGCAGCCAAGGATCGGTTAGCACAGATACGCAGTATTTT. Translated: CASSQGSVSTDTQYF.

J is TRBJ2-2 and V is TRBV11-3, with 10 bases identical to TRBD1. The CDR3 consists of 16 residues. CDR1 and CDR2 (germline): SGHNT, YENEEA. After removal of 4 bases from V and 5 bases from J, the junction contained 7 bases not matched to a gene. CDR3 loop: CASSSTGGSVTGELFF. CDR3 DNA sequence: TGTGCCAGCAGCTCGACAGGGGGCTCTGTGACCGGGGAGCTGTTTTTT.

CDR3 bases: TGTGCCAGCAGCTTAACGGGACAGGGCTCCCAGCCCCAGCATTTT. Translation gives CASSLTGQGSQPQHF. The chain joins TRBV11-2 to TRBJ1-5; 9 bases agree with TRBD1. Trimming at V came to 2 bases and at J to 7 bases, leaving 6 bases not matched to a gene. The germline V gene has CDR1 SGHAT and CDR2 FQNNGV. This CDR3 spans 15 amino acids.